These 20 T cell receptor beta chains originate from one sample sequenced in a study of cytomegalovirus exposure and HLA in healthy donors. Produced via immunoSEQ multiplex PCR; TCRdb's table is partial and in-frame only. The sample shows roughly 140,000 clones, approximately 86% of them seen only once. The material sequenced was PBMCs. These receptors all come from a man between 18 and 35 years old in good health and CMV-seropositive.

The chain joins TRBV9 to TRBJ2-6; tentative D call: TRBD1 (6 bases). V lost 3 bases, J lost 0 bases, and 7 bases lay in between. The CDR3 covers 15 residues. Germline V gene data show CDR1 as SGDLS and CDR2 as YYNGEE. The CDR3 here is CASSARGSGANVLTF. In DNA, the CDR3 is TGTGCCAGCAGCGCCAGGGGCTCTGGGGCCAACGTCCTGACTTTC.

The CDR3 loop reads CASSHRGLMGTEAFF. CDR3 DNA: TGTGCCAGCAGTCACAGGGGGCTGATGGGGACTGAAGCTTTCTTT. The V gene is TRBV9, the J gene TRBJ1-1; 9 bases align to TRBD1. Per germline, CDR1 SGDLS and CDR2 YYNGEE. The CDR3 totals 15 residues. V was clipped by 5 bases and J by 5 bases; unmatched bases: 10.

The rearrangement joins TRBV5-1 to TRBJ1-5; tentative D call: TRBD1 (6 bases). V was cut by 3 bases and J by 3 bases, with 10 bases left in between. The CDR3 has 14 amino acids. Germline V CDR1 and CDR2: SGHRS, YFSETQ. Here the CDR3 DNA reads TGCGCCAGCAGCTCCGGGACACCCAATCAGCCCCAGCATTTT. Protein product: CASSSGTPNQPQHF.

The chain carries TRBV5-6 and TRBJ2-7, with TRBD1 matching over 9 bases. V shed 4 bases and J 0 bases; nucleotides not matched to a gene: 5. The CDR3 runs 15 residues. Germline CDR1 and CDR2: SGHDT and YYEEEE. The CDR3 nucleotides are TGTGCCAGCAGCCCCGGGACAGGGTACTCCTACGAGCAGTACTTC. It specifies CASSPGTGYSYEQYF.

This chain uses TRBV6-1 with TRBJ1-2; unclear D gene. Germline loops: CDR1 MNHNS, CDR2 SASEGT. This CDR3 has 12 residues. The V and J ends lost 7 bases and 0 bases respectively, with 6 bases between them. The CDR3 DNA reads as TGTGCCAGCACCTATTCTAACTATGGCTACACCTTC. Its translation is CASTYSNYGYTF.

The chain couples TRBV19 to TRBJ1-1; TRBD1 agrees at 7 bases. CDR3 length: 14 amino acids. Trimming took 6 bases from V and 0 from J; bases not matched to a gene: 4. The germline CDR1 and CDR2 sequences are LNHDA and SQIVND (reference sequence). The CDR3 region has the DNA TGTGCCAGTAGAGTGGACAGGATGAACACTGAAGCTTTCTTT. It is translated as CASRVDRMNTEAFF.

CDR3 residues: CASSVAGGSRGEQYF. The CDR3 DNA is TGTGCCAGCAGCGTAGCCGGGGGGTCCCGAGGCGAGCAGTACTTC. V is TRBV9 and J is TRBJ2-7; 7 nucleotides match TRBD2. Germline loops: CDR1 SGDLS, CDR2 YYNGEE. V lost 0 bases and J lost 6; bases outside the gene matches: 9. This CDR3 contains 15 residues.

This clone was recorded many times. This rearrangement joins TRBV6-6 to TRBJ1-5; no firm D call. The germline V gene encodes CDR1 MNHNY and CDR2 SVGAGI (reference sequence). V lost 8 bases to trimming and J lost 0 bases, with 8 bases between them. This CDR3 is 13 amino acids long. Here the CDR3 reads CASHPFSNQPQHF. The CDR3 nucleotides read TGTGCCAGCCATCCATTTAGCAATCAGCCCCAGCATTTT.

The chain uses TRBV15 and TRBJ2-5; weak D call: TRBD1 (5 bases). Germline V gene data show CDR1 as LNHNV and CDR2 as YYDKDF (reference sequence). The V end was cut by 4 bases, the J end by 2 bases, with 14 bases between. The CDR3 is 15 residues long. The CDR3 spells CATSTRRAPQETQYF. In nucleotides, the CDR3 is TGTGCCACCAGCACTCGCAGGGCCCCTCAAGAGACCCAGTACTTC. Full variable domain (missing parts from reference TRBV15 and TRBJ2-5): DAMVIQNPRYQVTQFGKPVTLSCSQTLNHNVMYWYQQKSSQAPKLLFHYYDKDFNNEADTPDNFQSRRPNTSFCFLDIRSPGLGDTAMYLCATSTRRAPQETQYFGPGTRLLVL.

V gene TRBV2 combines with J gene TRBJ1-5; the D is unclear. This CDR3 region has 14 residues. The germline V and J ends were trimmed by 6 bases and 2 bases, with 11 bases remaining between them. Germline-derived CDR1 and CDR2 are SNHLY and FYNNEI. CDR3: CASSFPNGNQPQHF. CDR3 sequence (DNA): TGTGCCAGCAGCTTCCCTAATGGCAATCAGCCCCAGCATTTT.

Sample share makes this clone medium-sized. The V call is TRBV4-1, the J call TRBJ2-7; weak D call: TRBD1 (6 bases). V shed 4 bases and J shed 11 bases, with 18 bases lying between them. CDR1 MGHRA and CDR2 YSYEKL come from the germline V gene. This CDR3 is 13 amino acids long. For the CDR3, the DNA is TGCGCCAGCAGCCCCTATCTCGGACAGATTAAGTACTTC. Translated: CASSPYLGQIKYF.

The chain joins TRBV15 to TRBJ2-7, with 8 bases aligning to TRBD1. The V and J ends lost 0 bases and 5 bases, in that order; junction bases with no gene match: 9. The CDR3 consists of 16 residues. Germline loops: CDR1 LNHNV, CDR2 YYDKDF (reference sequence). For the CDR3, the DNA is TGTGCCACCAGCAGAGAGGCAGGACAGGGTTTCGACGAGCAGTACTTC. This encodes CATSREAGQGFDEQYF. Full variable domain (missing parts from reference TRBV15 and TRBJ2-7): DAMVIQNPRYQVTQFGKPVTLSCSQTLNHNVMYWYQQKSSQAPKLLFHYYDKDFNNEADTPDNFQSRRPNTSFCFLDIRSPGLGDTAMYLCATSREAGQGFDEQYFGPGTRLTVT.

This clone was recorded only once. The chain's CDR3 is CASSPQGGGTEAFF. The CDR3 region has the DNA TGTGCCAGCTCACCCCAGGGAGGTGGCACTGAAGCTTTCTTT. This chain uses TRBV18 with TRBJ1-1, with D possibly TRBD1 on 5 matching bases. The CDR3 contains 14 residues. Germline V gene data show CDR1 as KGHSH and CDR2 as LQKENI. V lost 3 bases and J lost 4, with 12 bases in between.

This clone was seen more than once but under ten times. In DNA, the CDR3 is TGTGCCAGCAGCCAACAGAGCGGGAGCTCCTACGAGCAGTACTTC. It codes for CASSQQSGSSYEQYF. The rearrangement uses TRBV14 and TRBJ2-7; 8 positions agree with TRBD2. Germline V gene sequence: CDR1 SGHDN, CDR2 FVKESK. This CDR3 region has 15 residues. V trimming: 2 bases; J trimming: 0 bases; junction bases outside the gene matches: 3.

This chain uses TRBV27 with TRBJ1-2; D ambiguous. Between the trimmed V and J ends, which lost 4 bases and 0 bases, there was a span of 6 bases. Germline CDR1 MNHEY, CDR2 SMNVEV (reference sequence). CDR3 length: 13 residues. The CDR3 sequence: CASSSGSNYGYTF. The CDR3 DNA is TGTGCCAGCAGTTCAGGATCTAACTATGGCTACACCTTC.

The sample holds a few counts of this clone. The chain couples TRBV18 to TRBJ2-7; TRBD1 is a possible D gene (5 bases). Germline CDR1 reads KGHSH; CDR2 reads LQKENI. The V end was cut by 8 bases, the J end by 2 bases, with 10 bases between. This CDR3 is 12 amino acids long. The CDR3 sequence is CASARAAYEQYF. The CDR3 DNA reads TGTGCCAGCGCCAGGGCAGCCTACGAGCAGTACTTC. The full variable domain, in which reference TRBV18 and TRBJ2-7 provide the parts outside the CDR3, is NAGVMQNPRHLVRRRGQEARLRCSPMKGHSHVYWYRQLPEEGLKFMVYLQKENIIDESGMPKERFSAEFPKEGPSILRIQQVVRGDSAAYFCASARAAYEQYFGPGTRLTVT.

A single count supports this clone. The V and J genes are TRBV29-1 and TRBJ2-5, with D tentatively TRBD1 (6 bases). The CDR3 loop spans 15 amino acids. Per germline, CDR1 SQVTM and CDR2 ANQGSEA. Trimming left V 6 bases short and J 2 bases short, with 19 bases between. In DNA form, the CDR3 reads TGCAGCGTCGGGACCACAGGGAGCCCACAAGAGACCCAGTACTTC. This codes for CSVGTTGSPQETQYF.

The CDR3 bases are TGTGCCATCAGCGCAGCGGGAGGGTCCTACAATGAGCAGTTCTTC. Its translation: CAISAAGGSYNEQFF. V gene TRBV10-3 combines with J gene TRBJ2-1, with 10 bases aligning to TRBD2. J gave up 1 base and V 6 bases, and 3 bases lay outside the gene matches. CDR3 length: 15 residues. Germline values: CDR1 ENHRY, CDR2 SYGVKD.

The chain couples TRBV6-1 to TRBJ2-4; 11 bases match TRBD1. Germline CDR1 is MNHNS and CDR2 is SASEGT. CDR3 length: 15 amino acids. Losses at the gene ends were 5 bases for V and 5 bases for J; bases not matched to a gene: 5. The CDR3 spells CASSPPGQGENIQYF. In nucleotides, the CDR3 is TGTGCCAGCAGTCCACCGGGACAGGGGGAAAACATTCAGTACTTC.

The rearrangement joins TRBV6-1 to TRBJ2-7; TRBD1 aligns across 8 bases. The CDR3 covers 13 residues. The J segment lost 5 bases and the V segment lost 3 bases, leaving 3 bases of the junction unmatched. The germline V gene has CDR1 MNHNS and CDR2 SASEGT. Here the CDR3 DNA reads TGTGCCAGCAGTGATACGGACAGGGACGAGCAGTACTTC. Translating gives CASSDTDRDEQYF.